This T cell receptor beta chain was profiled in a study of blood T cells in healthy people across ages. This clonotype came up a few times. As yet, its antigen is unknown. At least 5 micrograms of total RNA were extracted per sample. V was pared by 5 bases and J by 5 bases, with 8 bases of the junction left unmatched. The CDR3 consists of 17 residues. CDR1 is SGHTA, CDR2 FQGNSA, per germline. Study-wide findings and caveats: Diversity estimated from one million T cells was considered an underestimate. The fall in TCR beta diversity per million T cells was roughly linear with age.

The second PCR ran 7 to 11 cycles with a sample-barcoded 5' primer and J-beta primers. TCRdb independently ran MiXCR on the 5' RACE reads; one entry per CDR3 protein. The sample yields fewer than 700,000 distinct CDR3 sequences, approximately 40% seen once. The TCR sequence derives from a man older than 75 in good health. The sequencing input was blood. This chain joins TRBV7-2 and TRBJ2-3, with TRBD2 matching 15 bases. Here the CDR3 DNA reads TGTGCCAGCAGCCTACAGACGGGACTAGCGGGAGGAGATACGCAGTATTTT. Its translation: CASSLQTGLAGGDTQYF.